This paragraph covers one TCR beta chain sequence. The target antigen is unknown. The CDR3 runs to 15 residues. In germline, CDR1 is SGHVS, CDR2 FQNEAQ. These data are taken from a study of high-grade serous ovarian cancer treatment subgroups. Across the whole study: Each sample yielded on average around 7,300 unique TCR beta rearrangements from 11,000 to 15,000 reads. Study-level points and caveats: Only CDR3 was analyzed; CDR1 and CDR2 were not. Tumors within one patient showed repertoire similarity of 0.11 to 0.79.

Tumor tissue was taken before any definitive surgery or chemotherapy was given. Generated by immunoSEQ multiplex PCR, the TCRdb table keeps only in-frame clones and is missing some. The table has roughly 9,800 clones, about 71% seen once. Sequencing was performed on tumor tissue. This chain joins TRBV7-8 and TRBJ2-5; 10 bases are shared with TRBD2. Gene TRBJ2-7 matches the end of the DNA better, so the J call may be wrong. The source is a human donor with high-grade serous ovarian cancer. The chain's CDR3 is CASSPGASGSNEQYF. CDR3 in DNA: TGTGCCAGCAGCCCAGGGGCTAGCGGGAGTAACGAGCAGTACTTC.